This entry lists 20 T cell receptor beta chains sequenced from one sample in a study of radiation and T cells in renal cell carcinoma. The assay was immunoSEQ multiplex PCR, and TCRdb's table has in-frame clones only and misses some. The table includes more than 65,000 clones, 80% to 90% detected once. Indicated time point: blood 2 weeks post-SBRT. Treatment meaning: 15 Gy SBRT to primary tumor, nephrectomy 4 weeks later. The specimen was blood, collected from a patient whose treatment included radiotherapy and nephrectomy. The receptors stem from a woman aged 45 to 65 with renal cell carcinoma.

The gene calls are TRBV6-5 and TRBJ2-5, with D perhaps TRBD2 (5 bases). CDR1 and CDR2 from the germline V gene are MNHEY and SVGAGI. There are 15 residues in the CDR3. Trimming left V 2 bases short and J 0 bases short, with 10 bases between. The CDR3 region is CASSYRRAYQETQYF. In nucleotides, the CDR3 is TGTGCCAGCAGTTACAGGCGGGCGTACCAAGAGACCCAGTACTTC.

V and J are TRBV29-1 and TRBJ2-7, with 9 bases matching TRBD1. The CDR3 length is 12 residues. CDR1 SQVTM and CDR2 ANQGSEA come from the germline V gene. Germline trimming cut 7 bases from V and 4 bases from J; bases unmatched to any gene: 5. The chain's CDR3 is CSAWTGEYEQYF. The CDR3 nucleotides are TGCAGCGCTTGGACAGGGGAGTACGAGCAGTACTTC.

This clone was seen once. The chain recombines TRBV4-3 with TRBJ2-2; no firm D call. V was clipped by 3 bases and J by 4 bases, with 15 bases between them. The CDR3 is 16 amino acids. The V gene's germline CDR1 is LGHNA and CDR2 YSLEER. This chain's CDR3 is CASSHGLADGTGELFF. The DNA for the CDR3 is TGCGCCAGCAGCCATGGTCTGGCGGATGGCACCGGGGAGCTGTTTTTT.

V gene TRBV2 combines with J gene TRBJ2-7; D may correspond to TRBD1 or TRBD2 (5 bases each). The V end lost 10 bases, the J end lost 2 bases, and 18 bases lay between the germline ends. Per the germline V gene, CDR1 is SNHLY and CDR2 is FYNNEI. The CDR3 contains 14 residues. The CDR3 loop is CATARDRSTYEQYF. The DNA of the CDR3 is TGTGCCACCGCTAGGGACCGAAGCACCTACGAGCAGTACTTC.

The chain uses TRBV5-1 and TRBJ2-1; no reliable D call. The CDR3 is 13 residues long. Looked up from germline, CDR1 is SGHRS and CDR2 is YFSETQ. Trimming removed 3 bases from V and 1 base from J, with 5 bases in between. The chain's CDR3 is CASSSGSYNEQFF. The DNA of the CDR3 is TGCGCCAGCAGCTCTGGATCCTACAATGAGCAGTTCTTC.

V is TRBV25-1 and J is TRBJ1-6; D gene unclear. The CDR3 is 15 amino acids. Trimming left V 3 bases short and J 6 bases short, with 12 bases between. Looked up from germline, CDR1 is MGHDK and CDR2 is SYGVNS. The CDR3 nucleotides are TGTGCCAGCAGTGATGTGGACGAGGGTAATTCACCCCTCCACTTT. It specifies CASSDVDEGNSPLHF.

This rearrangement joins TRBV6-5 to TRBJ1-1; D is undetermined. The V gene lost 4 bases and the J gene lost 10 bases, with 13 bases spanning the gap. CDR1 and CDR2 (germline): MNHEY, SVGAGI. This CDR3 has 12 amino acids. The CDR3 loop is CASSSLDGRAFF. The CDR3 region has the DNA TGTGCCAGCAGTTCCCTGGACGGTAGAGCTTTCTTT.

Within the sample, this clone is medium-sized. V is TRBV2 and J is TRBJ1-6; 8 nucleotides match TRBD1. The V and J ends lost 6 bases and 5 bases, in that order; junction bases with no gene match: 3. Germline CDR1 SNHLY, CDR2 FYNNEI. The CDR3 is 14 residues long. CDR3 protein: CASRGQGNNSPLHF. In nucleotides, the CDR3 is TGTGCCAGCAGAGGACAGGGTAATAATTCACCCCTCCACTTT.

The chain links TRBV10-3 to TRBJ1-5; D is unresolved. The germline gives CDR1 ENHRY, CDR2 SYGVKD. This CDR3 is built from 15 residues. The V gene lost 3 bases and the J gene lost 0 bases, with 9 bases spanning the gap. As DNA, the CDR3 is TGTGCCATCAGTGAACGCCTACTTAGCAATCAGCCCCAGCATTTT. It codes for CAISERLLSNQPQHF.

The V gene is TRBV5-1, the J gene TRBJ2-5; unclear D gene. V gave up 5 bases and J gave up 2 bases, with 10 bases separating them. This CDR3 is built from 13 residues. CDR1 and CDR2 (germline): SGHRS, YFSETQ. The CDR3 DNA sequence: TGCGCCAGCAGTTGGGCAGAACAAGAGACCCAGTACTTC. Translation gives CASSWAEQETQYF.

The chain couples TRBV30 to TRBJ2-7, with D perhaps given as TRBD1 or TRBD2 (5 bases each). V shed 2 bases and J shed 3 bases, with 11 bases lying between them. From germline, CDR1 is GTSNPN and CDR2 SVGIG (reference sequence). The CDR3 loop spans 13 amino acids. CDR3 sequence: CAWSRDANYEQYF. In nucleotides, the CDR3 is TGTGCCTGGAGTCGGGACGCCAACTACGAGCAGTACTTC.

This chain links TRBV28 with TRBJ2-2; D unresolved. There are 15 residues in the CDR3. Germline CDR1 MDHEN, CDR2 SYDVKM. The V end was cut by 5 bases, the J end by 7 bases, with 17 bases between. CDR3 sequence reads: CASSRSHRQDGELFF. The CDR3 DNA follows: TGTGCCAGCAGTCGATCCCATCGACAAGACGGGGAGCTGTTTTTT.

The V call is TRBV5-8, the J call TRBJ1-5; D unclear. The V end was cut by 2 bases, the J end by 1 base, with 13 bases between. Germline CDR1 SGHTS, CDR2 YDEGEE. CDR3 length equals 16 residues. The chain's CDR3 is CASSFRPGLSNQPQHF. DNA of the CDR3: TGTGCCAGCAGCTTTCGGCCCGGACTAAGCAATCAGCCCCAGCATTTT.

The chain combines TRBV11-3 with TRBJ2-5, with 13 bases aligning to TRBD2. Germline values: CDR1 SGHNT, CDR2 YENEEA. With 6 bases clipped from V and 4 bases from J, the junction kept 5 bases outside the gene matches. This CDR3 has 15 residues. CDR3 bases: TGTGCCAGCAGTCTTACTAGCGGGAGGGGAGAGACCCAGTACTTC. It yields the protein CASSLTSGRGETQYF.

The V gene is TRBV6-4, the J gene TRBJ2-2, with 9 bases fitting TRBD2. Germline CDR1 and CDR2: MRHNA and SNTAGT. The CDR3 spans 20 residues. The ends lost 0 bases at V and 1 base at J; junction bases unmatched: 12. The CDR3 nucleotides read TGTGCCAGCAGTGACTCGAGAAGTAGCGGGAGAGGGGAGAACACCGGGGAGCTGTTTTTT. Its translation: CASSDSRSSGRGENTGELFF.

This rearrangement joins TRBV28 to TRBJ1-2; TRBD1 might be the D (5 bases). Trimming shortened V by 6 bases and J by 4 bases, and 15 bases separated the two germline ends. CDR1 and CDR2 (germline): MDHEN, SYDVKM. The CDR3 totals 14 residues. The CDR3 protein is CASSPLDGGYGYTF. In DNA, the CDR3 is TGTGCCAGCAGCCCTTTGGATGGGGGCTATGGCTACACCTTC.

This clone came up a few times. The DNA for the CDR3 is TGTGCCAGCAGAGGGGAGACAGATACGCAGTATTTT. It yields the protein CASRGETDTQYF. The genes are TRBV7-6 and TRBJ2-3; D is possibly TRBD1 or TRBD2 (5 bases each). Trimming removed 6 bases at V and 3 bases at J, with 7 bases between. The CDR3 is 12 amino acids. The germline CDR1 and CDR2 sequences are SGHVS and FNYEAQ.

This chain connects TRBV11-3 to TRBJ2-2; unclear D gene. The CDR3 spans 13 residues. V lost 5 bases to trimming and J lost 6 bases, with 10 bases between them. CDR1 is SGHNT, CDR2 YENEEA, per germline. Here the CDR3 reads CASSPRSAGELFF. CDR3 DNA: TGTGCCAGCAGCCCCCGCAGCGCCGGGGAGCTGTTTTTT.

The chain combines TRBV7-2 with TRBJ2-6, with 8 positions matching TRBD1. V gave up 5 bases and J gave up 1 base; unmatched junction bases: 4. The CDR3 contains 16 residues. CDR1 is SGHTA, CDR2 FQGNSA, per germline. CDR3 residues: CASSPRTGSGANVLTF. The CDR3 nucleotides are TGTGCCAGCAGCCCGAGGACAGGGTCTGGGGCCAACGTCCTGACTTTC.

J is TRBJ2-7 and V is TRBV15; 8 bases map to TRBD1. Germline V CDR1 and CDR2: LNHNV, YYDKDF (reference sequence). J gave up 2 bases and V 5 bases, and 8 bases lay outside the gene matches. The CDR3 loop spans 15 amino acids. CDR3: CATSPEGTGTYEQYF. CDR3 nucleotides: TGTGCCACCAGCCCGGAGGGGACAGGCACCTACGAGCAGTACTTC.